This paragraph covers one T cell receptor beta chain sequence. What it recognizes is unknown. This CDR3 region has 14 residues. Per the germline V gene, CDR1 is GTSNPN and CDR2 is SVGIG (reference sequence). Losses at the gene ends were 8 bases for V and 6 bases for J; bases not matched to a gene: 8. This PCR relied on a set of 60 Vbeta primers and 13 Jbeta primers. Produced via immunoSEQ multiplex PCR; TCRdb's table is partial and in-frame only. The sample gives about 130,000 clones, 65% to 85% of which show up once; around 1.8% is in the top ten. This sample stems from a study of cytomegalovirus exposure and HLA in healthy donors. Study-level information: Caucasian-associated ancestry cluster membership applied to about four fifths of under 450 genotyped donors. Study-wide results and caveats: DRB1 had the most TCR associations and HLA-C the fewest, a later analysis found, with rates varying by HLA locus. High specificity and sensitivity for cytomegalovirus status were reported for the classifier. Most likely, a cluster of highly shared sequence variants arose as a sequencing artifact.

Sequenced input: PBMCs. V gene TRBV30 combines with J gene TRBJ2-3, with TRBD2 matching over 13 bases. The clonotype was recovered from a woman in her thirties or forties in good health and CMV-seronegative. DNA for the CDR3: TGTGCCCGAAAAACTAGCGGGGGGGCGGATACGCAGTATTTT. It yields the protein CARKTSGGADTQYF.